This TCR beta chain comes out of a study of T-cell memory formation after mild COVID-19. Study-level information: Largely, TCR clusters stayed within a single donor.

Notes on this clonotype: The antigen remains unidentified.

Notes on the study in general: That cross-reactive memory joined was suggested by some responding clones appearing in pre-infection memory.

The CDR3 is 12 amino acids. Trimming shortened V by 5 bases and J by 4 bases, and 7 bases separated the two germline ends. TCRdb independently ran MiXCR on the 5' RACE reads; one entry per CDR3 protein. The top ten hold around 31% of the sample, which has some 68,000 distinct CDR3 sequences, 15% to 20% seen once. The clonotype was recovered from an adult woman who had mild COVID-19 (a few samples of this study predate the infection). Cell type and time point are not known. The V call is TRBV12-3 or TRBV12-4, the J call TRBJ2-3; no firm D call. The sequenced sample was PBMCs or a T cell subset sorted from them (not recorded which). This CDR3 is CASSPDPDTQYF. CDR3 coding DNA: TGTGCCAGCAGTCCCGACCCAGATACGCAGTATTTT.